This T cell receptor (beta chain) is from a study of cytomegalovirus exposure and HLA in healthy donors. This clone came up once. Its matching antigen is unknown. Germline assignment: CDR1 GTSNPN and CDR2 SVGIG (reference sequence). This CDR3 is 15 amino acids long. The ends lost 1 base at V and 4 bases at J; junction bases unmatched: 5. Findings and limits, study-wide: Subsequent analysis of the roughly 120 validation repertoires found a tendency for first-cohort TCR clusters to co-occur. There were a few CMV-associated chains whose specificity for CMV antigens was confirmed in vitro. The study designated 150 or so TCR beta chains cytomegalovirus-associated.

The method was immunoSEQ multiplex PCR; TCRdb's version includes in-frame clones alone and lacks a portion of them. The sample yields about 60,000 clones, more than 75% seen once. What was sequenced was PBMCs. This receptor was taken from a man aged 18 to 29 in good health and CMV-seronegative. The chain employs TRBV30 and TRBJ2-1; TRBD2 aligns across 9 bases. The CDR3 nucleotides are TGTGCCTGGAGTGAAGCGGGAGGTTTTTACAATGAGCAGTTCTTC. Translation: CAWSEAGGFYNEQFF.